This entry describes one T cell receptor beta chain. The CDR3 contains 18 residues. The V end was cut by 3 bases, the J end by 3 bases, with 21 bases between. CDR1 MNHEY and CDR2 SVGEGT come from the germline V gene. These data originate in a study of blood T cell repertoires in COVID-19. Study as a whole: The analysed material was cDNA or gDNA that came from T cells, B-cell-depleted T cells, or PBMCs.

The authors' processing: Amplified reference gene primers provided the basis for estimating nucleated cell counts. Clones were sequenced by immunoSEQ multiplex PCR, and TCRdb holds only the in-frame ones, with some missing. V, J and clone size are taken as reported in that table, and D and trimming were inferred from the DNA itself. The sample carries some 130,000 clones, approximately 83% recorded once. The chain has TRBV6-2 or TRBV6-3 and TRBJ1-5, with D maybe TRBD1 (6 bases). The sequenced material came from peripheral blood. This sequence originates from a woman aged 50 to 60 who had recovered from COVID-19. The DNA of the CDR3 is TGTGCCAGCAGTTATAGTGACGACGGGGACAAAGCCAATCAGCCCCAGCATTTT. Protein: CASSYSDDGDKANQPQHF.